A single count supports the clone carrying this T cell receptor beta chain. The antigen remains undetermined. The record originates from a study of cytomegalovirus exposure and HLA in healthy donors. Study summary: For the 300 to 450 genotyped donors, 75% to 90% fell within the Caucasian-associated ancestry cluster. General study findings and limits: With further analysis later on, most CMV-associated TCR beta chains appeared HLA-restricted.

PCR primers comprised 60 Vbeta and 13 Jbeta primers. The method was immunoSEQ multiplex PCR; TCRdb's version includes in-frame clones alone and lacks a portion of them. The repertoire holds under 200,000 clones, with about 86% as singletons. V gave up 4 bases and J gave up 1 base; unmatched junction bases: 6. In germline, CDR1 is SGHVS, CDR2 FQNEAQ. The CDR3 runs 15 residues. The genes are TRBV7-8 and TRBJ1-1, with 7 bases that match TRBD1. What was sequenced was PBMCs. This receptor was obtained from a woman aged 25 to 39 in good health and CMV-seronegative. CDR3 nucleotides: TGTGCCAGCAGCTCACGACAGGGAGCGAACACTGAAGCTTTCTTT. Translated: CASSSRQGANTEAFF.